The 5 T cell receptor beta chains listed next were all sequenced from one sample in a study of blood T cell repertoires in COVID-19. Clones were read by immunoSEQ multiplex PCR, and TCRdb kept only the in-frame ones, dropping some. This table has roughly 450,000 clones, around 91% appearing once. The sample consisted of PBMCs or T cells enriched from blood (not recorded which). Receptors originate from a young man who had recovered from COVID-19.

The V call is TRBV30, the J call TRBJ1-2; 9 nucleotides match TRBD1. Germline lookup yields CDR1 GTSNPN and CDR2 SVGIG (reference sequence). The CDR3 extends over 17 amino acids. Trimming took 2 bases from V and 7 from J; bases not matched to a gene: 17. The chain's CDR3 is CAWSSLLRDREVRGYTF. CDR3 DNA: TGTGCCTGGAGTTCCTTACTCCGGGACAGGGAGGTCCGTGGCTACACCTTC.

The J gene is TRBJ2-7, the V gene TRBV6-5, with D uncertain. From germline, CDR1 is MNHEY and CDR2 SVGAGI. This CDR3 spans 14 amino acids. The ends were cut back, 0 bases at V and 1 base at J, with 7 bases in the middle. The CDR3 coding sequence is TGTGCCAGCAGTTACTCTGGGCAGTCCTACGAGCAGTACTTC. The encoded protein is CASSYSGQSYEQYF.

This clone was found a few times. The chain combines TRBV2 with TRBJ1-1; D is perhaps TRBD1 (6 bases). Germline V gives CDR1 SNHLY, CDR2 FYNNEI. CDR3 length: 15 residues. CDR3 sequence reads: CATSPGQGMNTEAFF. The CDR3 nucleotides read TGTGCTACCTCCCCCGGGCAGGGGATGAACACTGAAGCTTTCTTT.

The chain employs TRBV9 and TRBJ1-4; D gene uncertain. This CDR3 comprises 14 residues. CDR1 is SGDLS, CDR2 YYNGEE, per germline. V lost 4 bases and J lost 0, with 7 bases in between. The CDR3 sequence is CASSRESTNEKLFF. The CDR3 DNA reads as TGTGCCAGCAGCAGAGAGTCAACTAATGAAAAACTGTTTTTT.

This clone was seen a single time. The V gene is TRBV5-1, the J gene TRBJ1-4; the D is unclear. Germline V gives CDR1 SGHRS, CDR2 YFSETQ. The ends were cut back, 4 bases at V and 0 bases at J, with 16 bases in the middle. The CDR3 extends over 17 amino acids. CDR3 residues: CASSPGIGLTTNEKLFF. CDR3 in DNA: TGCGCCAGCAGCCCGGGAATAGGGCTTACAACTAATGAAAAACTGTTTTTT.